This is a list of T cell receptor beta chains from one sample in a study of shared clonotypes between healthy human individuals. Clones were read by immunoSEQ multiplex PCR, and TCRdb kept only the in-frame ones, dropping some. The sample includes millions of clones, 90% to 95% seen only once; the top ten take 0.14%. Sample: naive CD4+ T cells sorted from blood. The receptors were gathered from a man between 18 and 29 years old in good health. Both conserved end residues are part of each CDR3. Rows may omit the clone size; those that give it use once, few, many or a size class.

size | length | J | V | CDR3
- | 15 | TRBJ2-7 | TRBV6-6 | CASSEGQLLSYEQYF
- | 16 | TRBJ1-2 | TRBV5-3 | CARSQPPRGVNYGYTF
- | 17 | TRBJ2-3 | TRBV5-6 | CASSLGRGRPGPDTQYF
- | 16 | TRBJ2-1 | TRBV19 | CASSIPRTSGYNEQFF
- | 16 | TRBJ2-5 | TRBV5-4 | CASSLMGPAPQETQYF
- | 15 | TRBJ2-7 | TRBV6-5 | CASSTSKRYTYEQYF
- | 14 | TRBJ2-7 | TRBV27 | CASSFPGRLYEQYF
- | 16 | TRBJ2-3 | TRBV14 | CASSQGLAGTLDTQYF
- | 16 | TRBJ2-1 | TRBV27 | CASSLIAIRSYNEQFF
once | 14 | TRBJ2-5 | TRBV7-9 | CASSFSSLQETQYF
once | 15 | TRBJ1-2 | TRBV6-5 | CASSQTTRGAYGYTF
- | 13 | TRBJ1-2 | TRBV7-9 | CASSLGDVGVYTF
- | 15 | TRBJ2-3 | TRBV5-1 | CASSAGALGPDTQYF
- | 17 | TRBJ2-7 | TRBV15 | CATSSAFGDRGNYEQYF
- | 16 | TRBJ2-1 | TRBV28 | CASTSPGTPVGNEQFF
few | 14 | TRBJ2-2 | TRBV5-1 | CASSLDRVAGELFF
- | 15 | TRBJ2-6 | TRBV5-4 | CASSLGGARANVLTF
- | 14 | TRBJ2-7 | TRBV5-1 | CASSLGGKSYEQYF
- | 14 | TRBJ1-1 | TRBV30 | CAWSRGNLPREAFF
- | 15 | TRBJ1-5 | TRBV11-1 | CASSFWVSSNQPQHF
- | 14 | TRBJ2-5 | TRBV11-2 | CASSRTPGMETQYF
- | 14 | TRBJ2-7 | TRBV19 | CASSIGTGVYEQYF
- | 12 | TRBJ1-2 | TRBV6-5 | CASSSGQYGYTF
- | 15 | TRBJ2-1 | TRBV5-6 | CASSLIVRGFNEQFF
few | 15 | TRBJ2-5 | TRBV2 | CASSQPAGGRETQYF
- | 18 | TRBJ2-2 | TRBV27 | CASSSNSGTRIRTGELFF
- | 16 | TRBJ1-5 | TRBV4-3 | CASSQDLTGIGQPQHF
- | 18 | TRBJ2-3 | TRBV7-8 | CASSFGVEVTSGRYTQYF
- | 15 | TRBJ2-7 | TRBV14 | CASSQGTRAYYEQYF
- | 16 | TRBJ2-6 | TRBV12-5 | CASGLVGLSGANVLTF
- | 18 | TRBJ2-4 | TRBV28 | CASSPGLAGDLAKNIQYF